The 27 T cell receptor beta chains reported below all come from one sample, sequenced in a study of T cell repertoires in aging, cancer and after chemotherapy. Amplification of TCR beta used genomic DNA extracted from peripheral blood. Multiplex touch-down PCR with TRB-A/B primers amplified rearranged V-D-J TRB sequences. MiXCR was run by TCRdb on the multiplex PCR reads, yielding one entry per CDR3 protein. Of 2,500 to 3,500 distinct CDR3 sequences in the sample, about 35% were seen once. Sequencing was done on a sample of blood. These receptors came from a human donor in good health.

This rearrangement joins TRBV10-3 to TRBJ1-2; TRBD1 aligns across 9 bases. This CDR3 region has 15 residues. V gave up 4 bases and J gave up 0 bases; unmatched junction bases: 3. Germline CDR1 ENHRY, CDR2 SYGVKD. As DNA, the CDR3 is TGTGCCATCAGTGTAGGGACAGGGCCTAACTATGGCTACACCTTC. It specifies CAISVGTGPNYGYTF.

Within the sample, this clonotype is large (0.1 to 1%). The V and J genes are TRBV6-5 and TRBJ2-1; the D is unclear. Trimming stripped 0 bases from V and 2 bases from J, with 8 bases between. The CDR3 is 15 residues long. The germline V gene encodes CDR1 MNHEY and CDR2 SVGAGI. In nucleotides, the CDR3 is TGTGCCAGCAGTTACTCGTCTAATACCTACAATGAGCAGTTCTTC. It is translated as CASSYSSNTYNEQFF.

This clonotype occurred a few times. The gene calls are TRBV6-1 and TRBJ2-3; 8 bases are a match to TRBD2. V shed 6 bases and J 2 bases; nucleotides not matched to a gene: 4. The germline V gene encodes CDR1 MNHNS and CDR2 SASEGT. The CDR3 totals 14 residues. This CDR3 reads CASRIAGNTDTQYF. DNA of the CDR3: TGTGCCAGCAGAATAGCGGGGAACACAGATACGCAGTATTTT.

By share, this clonotype counts as medium-sized. The rearrangement links TRBV29-1 to TRBJ1-5; maybe TRBD1 (5 bases). Trimming shortened V by 6 bases and J by 5 bases, and 14 bases separated the two germline ends. Germline values: CDR1 SQVTM, CDR2 ANQGSEA. CDR3 length equals 13 residues. The CDR3 here is CSVQQVGDQPQHF. For the CDR3, the DNA is TGCAGCGTCCAACAGGTAGGGGATCAGCCCCAGCATTTT.

V gene TRBV7-9 combines with J gene TRBJ1-6, with 9 bases matching TRBD1. The CDR3 extends over 15 amino acids. Looked up from germline, CDR1 is SEHNR and CDR2 is FQNEAQ (reference sequence). Losses at the gene ends were 4 bases for V and 10 bases for J; bases not matched to a gene: 8. CDR3 DNA sequence: TGTGCCAGCAGCTACAAACAGGGGGCGGAATCACCCCTCCACTTT. This encodes CASSYKQGAESPLHF.

This chain connects TRBV5-6 to TRBJ1-4; the D is unclear. The CDR3 loop spans 15 amino acids. Between the trimmed V and J ends, which lost 0 bases and 8 bases, there was a span of 14 bases. In germline, CDR1 is SGHDT, CDR2 YYEEEE. The CDR3 region has the DNA TGTGCCAGCAGCTTGGGTTGGCATGGTAACGAAAAACTGTTTTTT. Encoded protein: CASSLGWHGNEKLFF.

This clonotype is labeled medium-sized. The V and J genes are TRBV29-1 and TRBJ1-2; a possible D gene is TRBD1 (5 bases). The CDR3 runs 11 residues. Germline V lookup: CDR1 SQVTM, CDR2 ANQGSEA. The V end was cut by 8 bases, the J end by 8 bases, with 15 bases between. This CDR3 reads CSLRGVGGYTF. In nucleotides, the CDR3 is TGCAGCCTTAGGGGAGTTGGGGGCTACACCTTC.

V is TRBV18 and J is TRBJ2-1; D call uncertain. The V gene's germline CDR1 is KGHSH and CDR2 LQKENI. Trimming pared 1 base from V and 8 bases from J, leaving 9 bases between. The CDR3 sequence is 13 residues long. The CDR3: CASSPRKGDEQFF. The CDR3 region has the DNA TGTGCCAGCTCACCACGAAAGGGCGATGAGCAGTTCTTC.

This sequence joins TRBV5-4 and TRBJ1-1, with 7 bases identical to TRBD1. This CDR3 is 14 amino acids long. The J segment lost 1 base and the V segment lost 3 bases, leaving 3 bases of the junction unmatched. Germline V CDR1 and CDR2: SGHNT, YYREEE (reference sequence). CDR3 amino acids: CASSSDRTNTEAFF. The CDR3, as DNA: TGTGCCAGCAGCTCGGACAGGACGAACACTGAAGCTTTCTTT.

Note on this clonotype: At one end the junction does not follow the germline gene, possibly because of a read error. The chain has TRBV14 and TRBJ2-5; D perhaps matches TRBD2 (5 bases). This CDR3 spans 14 amino acids. Germline V lookup: CDR1 SGHDN, CDR2 FVKESK. The CDR3 region is CASSQEVRGETQYF. The CDR3 DNA is TGCGCCAGCAGCCAGGAGGTGCGAGGAGAGACCCAGTACTTC.

As regards this clonotype: Possible read error: a much larger clone is one base away. The chain couples TRBV29-1 to TRBJ2-3, with TRBD2 matching over 10 bases. The junction had 14 bases not matched to a gene; V was cut back by 8 bases and J by 0 bases. The CDR3 covers 17 residues. The germline CDR1 and CDR2 sequences are SQVTM and ANQGSEA. CDR3 coding DNA: TGCAGCATTACCCCAGCGGGGGGGGGTTTTAGCACAGATACGCAGTATTTT. It specifies CSITPAGGGFSTDTQYF.

The chain links TRBV5-5 to TRBJ2-3, with 8 nucleotides matching TRBD2. With V trimmed by 3 bases and J by 3 bases, 6 bases remained unmatched. Germline assignment: CDR1 SGHKS and CDR2 YYEKEE (reference sequence). The CDR3 spans 15 residues. The CDR3 here is CASSSGGRRTDTQYF. CDR3 nucleotide sequence: TGTGCCAGCAGCTCGGGGGGGAGGAGGACAGATACGCAGTATTTT.

CDR3 DNA: TGTGCCAGCAGTTTTCTCCTTACAGGGTTCCCCACTGAAGCTTTCTTT. Residues: CASSFLLTGFPTEAFF. The chain has TRBV12-3 or TRBV12-4 and TRBJ1-1; D perhaps matches TRBD1 (6 bases). The CDR3 spans 16 residues. The V and J ends lost 3 bases and 4 bases respectively, with 18 bases between them.

This clonotype was counted a few times. The V and J genes are TRBV6-1 and TRBJ1-4; maybe TRBD1 (5 bases). V dropped 6 bases and J dropped 2 bases, with 10 bases sitting between them. Per germline, CDR1 MNHNS and CDR2 SASEGT. The CDR3 has 14 residues. This CDR3 is CASRSGRTNEKLFF. The CDR3 DNA reads TGTGCCAGCAGATCGGGGCGGACTAATGAAAAACTGTTTTTT.

In its sample, this clonotype was seen a few times. V usage is TRBV19 and J usage is TRBJ1-5; 7 bases match TRBD1. CDR3 length: 15 residues. J lost 5 bases, V lost 6 bases, and 10 bases had no gene match. Germline V gene sequence: CDR1 LNHDA, CDR2 SQIVND (reference sequence). The CDR3 here is CASRSRDSSYQPQHF. Written as DNA, the CDR3 is TGTGCCAGTAGGTCCCGGGACAGTTCCTATCAGCCCCAGCATTTT.

The chain recombines TRBV20-1 with TRBJ2-6; D may be TRBD2 (6 bases). The CDR3 is 12 residues long. Germline V gives CDR1 DFQATT, CDR2 SNEGSKA (reference sequence). Trimming removed 3 bases from V and 17 bases from J, with 17 bases in between. The CDR3, as DNA: TGCAGTGCTAGTTTAGGACTCAGGGAGGTGACTTTC. It translates to CSASLGLREVTF.

V is TRBV5-4 and J is TRBJ1-5; D call uncertain. Trimming took off 0 bases at V and 1 base at J, with 11 bases between the two ends. The CDR3 is 16 residues long. Germline CDR1 is SGHNT and CDR2 is YYREEE (reference sequence). This CDR3 is CASSLGAPDSNQPQHF. The DNA of the CDR3 is TGTGCCAGCAGCTTGGGGGCCCCGGACAGCAATCAGCCCCAGCATTTT.

This clonotype was observed a few times. CDR3 sequence (DNA): TGTGCCACCAGCGCCCGACAGGGGGCCTATGGCTACACCTTC. Its translation: CATSARQGAYGYTF. This chain links TRBV15 with TRBJ1-2; 10 bases are a match to TRBD1. Germline V lookup: CDR1 LNHNV, CDR2 YYDKDF (reference sequence). The CDR3 is 14 amino acids. V lost 5 bases to trimming and J lost 4 bases; unmatched junction nucleotides: 4.

For this clonotype: The germline gene is not matched at one end of the junction; a read error may be the cause. The rearrangement joins TRBV12-3 or TRBV12-4 to TRBJ2-7; D is unclear. CDR3 length: 13 amino acids. CDR3 loop: CATSDFDLHEQYF. The CDR3 DNA reads TGTGCCACCAGTGATTTTGACCTCCACGAGCAGTACTTC.

The chain employs TRBV5-1 and TRBJ2-7; D is unresolved. This CDR3 has 15 residues. In germline, CDR1 is SGHRS, CDR2 YFSETQ. The V end lost 0 bases, the J end lost 5 bases, and 15 bases lay between the germline ends. CDR3 bases: TGCGCCAGCAGCTTGGAACAGTTGGGGAAGGACGAGCAGTACTTC. This gives the protein CASSLEQLGKDEQYF.

This clonotype came up a few times. The genes are TRBV20-1 and TRBJ1-5; no clear D gene. V lost 3 bases and J lost 3, with 9 bases in between. The CDR3 loop spans 13 amino acids. Germline CDR1 DFQATT, CDR2 SNEGSKA (reference sequence). CDR3 coding DNA: TGCAGTGCTAGGGAGCAGTACAATCAGCCCCAGCATTTT. Translated, it gives CSAREQYNQPQHF.

V and J are TRBV27 and TRBJ2-5; D is possibly TRBD1 (5 bases). V lost 6 bases, J lost 5 bases, and 13 bases lay in between. The germline V gene encodes CDR1 MNHEY and CDR2 SMNVEV (reference sequence). CDR3 length equals 13 residues. The CDR3 protein is CASRARETETQYF. CDR3 DNA sequence: TGTGCCAGCAGGGCCAGGGAAACGGAGACCCAGTACTTC.

The table lists this clonotype with a few counts. This chain connects TRBV27 to TRBJ1-6; D remains ambiguous. CDR1 and CDR2 (germline): MNHEY, SMNVEV (reference sequence). The CDR3 length is 15 residues. V was shortened by 6 bases and J by 6 bases, with 15 bases between the two germline ends. The CDR3 nucleotides are TGTGCCAGCAGCCCAGACGAGGCCTTTAATTCACCCCTCCACTTT. This sequence encodes CASSPDEAFNSPLHF.

J is TRBJ1-1 and V is TRBV20-1; D uncertain. V gave up 6 bases and J gave up 4 bases, with 18 bases separating them. CDR1 is DFQATT and CDR2 is SNEGSKA in the germline V gene (reference sequence). CDR3 size: 14 residues. CDR3 residues: CSAEGWSGGTEAFF. Here the CDR3 DNA reads TGCAGTGCCGAGGGTTGGTCAGGCGGCACTGAAGCTTTCTTT.

This clonotype was recorded a few times. CDR3 amino acids: CASSLERGADTQYF. For the CDR3, the DNA is TGTGCCAGCAGTTTAGAACGGGGGGCAGATACGCAGTATTTT. The rearrangement links TRBV12-3 or TRBV12-4 to TRBJ2-3, with TRBD2 matching 7 bases. CDR3 size: 14 residues. J was trimmed by 4 bases and V by 1 base; bases with no gene match: 2.

By sample share, this clonotype is medium-sized. This chain links TRBV18 with TRBJ2-7; 12 nucleotides align to TRBD2. CDR3 length equals 14 residues. CDR1 KGHSH and CDR2 LQKENI come from the germline V gene. The junction had 2 bases not matched to a gene; V was cut back by 6 bases and J by 2 bases. CDR3 sequence (DNA): TGTGCCAGCTCCGGGACTAGCGGGCCCTACGAGCAGTACTTC. It encodes CASSGTSGPYEQYF.

As regards this clonotype: This may arise from a read error, as a much more abundant clone is one base away. V gene TRBV29-1 combines with J gene TRBJ2-2, with 8 nucleotides matching TRBD1. After removal of 4 bases from V and 4 bases from J, the junction contained 2 bases not matched to a gene. The CDR3 has 13 amino acids. From germline, CDR1 is SQVTM and CDR2 ANQGSEA. CDR3 sequence (DNA): TGCAGCGTTGTTACAGGGGGCACCGGGGAGCTGTTTTTT. Amino acid sequence: CSVVTGGTGELFF.